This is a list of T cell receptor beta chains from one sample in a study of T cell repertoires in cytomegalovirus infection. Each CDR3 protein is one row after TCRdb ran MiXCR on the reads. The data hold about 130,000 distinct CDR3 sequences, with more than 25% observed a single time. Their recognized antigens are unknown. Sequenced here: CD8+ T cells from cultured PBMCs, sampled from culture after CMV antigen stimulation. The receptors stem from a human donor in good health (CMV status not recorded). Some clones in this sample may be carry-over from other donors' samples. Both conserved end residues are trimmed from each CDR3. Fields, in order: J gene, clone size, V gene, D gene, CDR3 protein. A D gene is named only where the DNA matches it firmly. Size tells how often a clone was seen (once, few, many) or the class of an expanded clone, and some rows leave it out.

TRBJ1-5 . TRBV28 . ASSFPQVAMGQPQH
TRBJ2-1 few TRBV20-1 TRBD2 SAPGQSPSGGVNEQF
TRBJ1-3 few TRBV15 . ATSREASTSGNTIY
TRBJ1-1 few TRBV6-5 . ASSLRSGNTEAF
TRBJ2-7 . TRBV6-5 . ASSYREAHEQY
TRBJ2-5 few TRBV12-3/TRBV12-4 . ASSSKETQY
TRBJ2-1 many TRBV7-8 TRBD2 ASSLYLLAGPYGQF
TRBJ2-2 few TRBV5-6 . ASSRKRDFNTGELF
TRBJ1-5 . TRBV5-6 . ASGSGGGNQPQH
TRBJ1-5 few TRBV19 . ASSIIPSGSNQPQH
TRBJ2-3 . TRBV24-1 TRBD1 ATSETGTGIQDTQY
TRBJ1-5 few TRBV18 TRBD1 ASSPTGWSNQPQH
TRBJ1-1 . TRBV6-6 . ASRASDGREAF
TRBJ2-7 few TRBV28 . ASSTQGGYEQY
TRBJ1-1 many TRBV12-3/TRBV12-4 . ASSKVNTEAF
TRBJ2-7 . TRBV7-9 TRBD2 ASSFSSGGVYEQY
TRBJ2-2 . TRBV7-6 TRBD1 ASSLGPGTGNTGELF
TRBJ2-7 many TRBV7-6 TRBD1 ASSPTGGEEQY
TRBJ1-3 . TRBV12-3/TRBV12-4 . ASSLYPTGNTIY
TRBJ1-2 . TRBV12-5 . ASGNGTFNYGYT
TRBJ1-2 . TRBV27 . ATLGAYGYT
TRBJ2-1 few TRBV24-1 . ATSDFGGGSYNEQF
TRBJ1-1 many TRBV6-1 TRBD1 ASSSIHPRGVNTEAF
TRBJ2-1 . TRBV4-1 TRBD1 ASSQSGEAGGYNEQF
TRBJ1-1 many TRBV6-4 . ASRDTPNTEAF
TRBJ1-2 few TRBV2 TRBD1 ASSATGGGNYGYT
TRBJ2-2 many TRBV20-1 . SARWGDLRDERTGELF
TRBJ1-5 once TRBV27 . ASSSTSDSNQPQH
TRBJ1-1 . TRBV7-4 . ASSLGLGGATDTEAF
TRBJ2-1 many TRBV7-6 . ASSLARFNRPPQELRDRHNEQF
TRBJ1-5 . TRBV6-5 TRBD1 ASSSSGQGWEPQH
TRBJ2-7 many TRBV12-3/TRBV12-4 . ASSQAGTYEQY
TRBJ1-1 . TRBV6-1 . ASSESPGAGAEAF
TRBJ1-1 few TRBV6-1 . ASSIAQNTEAF
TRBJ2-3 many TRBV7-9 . ASSLVSTATTDTQY
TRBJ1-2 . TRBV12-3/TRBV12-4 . ASSLAHEEGESGYT
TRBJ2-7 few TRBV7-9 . ASSPLGGIRYEQY
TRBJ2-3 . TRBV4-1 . ASSRGSTDTQY
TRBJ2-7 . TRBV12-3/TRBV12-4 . ASSPQTGYEQY
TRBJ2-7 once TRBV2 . AVPTAAYEQY
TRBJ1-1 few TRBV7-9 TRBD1 ASSGDRGRGLLNTEAF
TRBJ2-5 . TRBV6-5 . ASSRGTVETQY